The entry that follows covers one T cell receptor (beta chain) sequence. What it binds is not known. Using its own MiXCR run on the reads, TCRdb lists one record per CDR3 protein. Of around 71,000 distinct CDR3 sequences listed, around 20% are singletons. This entry comes from a study of T cell repertoires in cytomegalovirus infection. Study-level findings and limits: It was HLA-C-restricted CMV-specific TCR beta clonotypes that dominated the response ex vivo. Public TCR beta family frequency separated CMV-and-HLA carriers, including in an independent cohort.

V gave up 10 bases and J gave up 9 bases, with 16 bases separating them. This CDR3 comprises 11 residues. The germline CDR1 and CDR2 sequences are MNHEY and SMNVEV (reference sequence). This material consisted of CD8+ T cells from cultured PBMCs, taken from culture after CMV antigen stimulation. This clonotype originated in a human donor in good health (CMV status not recorded). Some clones in this sample may be carry-over from other donors' samples. V usage is TRBV27 and J usage is TRBJ2-7; D possibly corresponds to TRBD1 (5 bases). CDR3 nucleotides: TGTGCCACCCTTGGGGCGCTAGGGCAGTACTTC. This encodes CATLGALGQYF.